This is a list of T cell receptor beta chains from one sample in a study of blood T cell repertoires in COVID-19. The method was immunoSEQ multiplex PCR; TCRdb's version includes in-frame clones alone and lacks a portion of them. The data contain about 200,000 clones, around 90% of them singletons. The sequenced sample was peripheral blood. Every receptor here comes from a man aged 35-49 years with active or convalescent COVID-19. Both conserved end residues are part of each CDR3. The D gene is left open where the match is weak. The listing skips clone size in some rows; elsewhere it reads once, few, many or a size class.

once	TRBV6-1	TRBD1	14	TRBJ1-5	TGTGCCAGCAGTGAGGACAGGTTCAATCAGCCCCAGCATTTT	CASSEDRFNQPQHF
once	TRBV5-1	TRBD1	14	TRBJ2-7	TGCGCCAGCAGCTTTGGGACAGGGGGCCACGAGCAGTACTTC	CASSFGTGGHEQYF
NA	TRBV6-5	TRBD1	13	TRBJ1-2	TGTGCCAGCAGCCAGGGGGCCTTCTATGGCTACACCTTC	CASSQGAFYGYTF
NA	TRBV6-5	NA	14	TRBJ1-1	TGTGCCAGCATCCCCCAACGGGGGGGGTCTCAAGCTTTCTTT	CASIPQRGGSQAFF
few	TRBV5-4	NA	18	TRBJ2-2	TGTGCCAGCAGTCCCAGGTCCGGGGACACCATCCCCACCGGGGAGCTGTTTTTT	CASSPRSGDTIPTGELFF
NA	TRBV5-1	NA	14	TRBJ1-4	TGCGCCAGCAGCTTGGGTACTCAAAATGAAAAACTGTTTTTT	CASSLGTQNEKLFF
NA	TRBV13	TRBD2	16	TRBJ2-3	TGTGCCAGCAGCTTTTGGCGGGGGGCCGGAGGAGATACGCAGTATTTT	CASSFWRGAGGDTQYF
NA	TRBV7-2	TRBD2	16	TRBJ2-5	TGTGCCAGCAGCTTAGCGCTAGCGGGAATCCAAGAGACCCAGTACTTC	CASSLALAGIQETQYF
NA	TRBV7-2	NA	15	TRBJ2-5	TGTGCCAGCAGCTTAGAACAGGGTACTGGCGAGACCCAGTACTTC	CASSLEQGTGETQYF
once	TRBV19	TRBD1	18	TRBJ2-2	TGTGCCAGTAGTGGACGAGGGAGGGGACAGGGATTCGCCGGGGAGCTGTTTTTT	CASSGRGRGQGFAGELFF
NA	TRBV28	NA	14	TRBJ1-2	TGTGCCAGCAGTGGGTCCAGGGGAGCCTATGGCTACACCTTC	CASSGSRGAYGYTF
NA	TRBV4-1	NA	14	TRBJ1-2	TGCGCCAGCAGCCGACCTTTAGCCCTACGTGGCTACACCTTC	CASSRPLALRGYTF
NA	TRBV20-1	TRBD1	14	TRBJ2-7	TGCAGTGCTAGTGCCGGGACAGGGGGGTACGAGCAGTACTTC	CSASAGTGGYEQYF
once	TRBV25-1	NA	11	TRBJ1-2	TGTGCCAGCAGCTTGACTGGGGGCTACACCTTC	CASSLTGGYTF
NA	TRBV7-9	NA	17	TRBJ2-5	TGTGCCAGCAGCCCCGGTATCAGGGGGGCCGGAGAAGAGACCCAGTACTTC	CASSPGIRGAGEETQYF
NA	TRBV5-6	TRBD2	15	TRBJ2-1	TGTGCCAGCAGCCAACTAGCGATCGCCTACAATGAGCAGTTCTTC	CASSQLAIAYNEQFF
NA	TRBV7-2	NA	16	TRBJ2-6	TGTGCCAGCAGCCAAATACAAAGCTCTGGGGCCAACGTCCTGACTTTC	CASSQIQSSGANVLTF
NA	TRBV11-3	TRBD2	18	TRBJ2-1	TGTGCCAGCAGCTTAGCCCTAGCGGGAGGTTTCTCCTACAATGAGCAGTTCTTC	CASSLALAGGFSYNEQFF
NA	TRBV27	NA	13	TRBJ1-4	TGTGCCAGCAGTATCATTTCCGGTGAAAAACTGTTTTTT	CASSIISGEKLFF
NA	TRBV18	TRBD1	16	TRBJ1-1	TGTGCCACCTCCTTACAGGGGGCTGGAGTGAACACTGAAGCTTTCTTT	CATSLQGAGVNTEAFF
once	TRBV24-1	NA	14	TRBJ1-5	TGTGCCACCAGTGATGGGGGGAGCAATCAGCCCCAGCATTTT	CATSDGGSNQPQHF